These 10 T cell receptor beta chains were all obtained from the same sample, sequenced in a study of T cells after yellow fever vaccination. Using its own MiXCR run on the 5' RACE reads, TCRdb lists one record per CDR3 protein. Of hundreds of thousands of distinct CDR3 sequences in the sample, about 19% are singletons; the top ten hold 15% to 20%. The sample here was PBMCs, taken before the yellow fever booster vaccination. These receptors all come from a man younger than 30 who received the YFV17D yellow fever vaccine.

This clonotype was seen a handful of times. This chain connects TRBV7-6 to TRBJ1-3, with unresolved D. V dropped 4 bases and J dropped 4 bases, with 5 bases sitting between them. The length of the CDR3 is 12 residues. Germline V gene data show CDR1 as SGHVS and CDR2 as FNYEAQ. The CDR3 sequence: CASSSMGNTIYF. CDR3 bases: TGTGCCAGCAGCTCAATGGGAAACACCATATATTTT.

This clonotype appeared a few times. The chain employs TRBV7-9 and TRBJ1-2, with D hard to call. CDR1 SEHNR and CDR2 FQNEAQ come from the germline V gene (reference sequence). The V end was cut by 5 bases, the J end by 6 bases, with 13 bases between. This CDR3 has 13 residues. The CDR3 spells CASSPVMWDGYTF. As DNA, the CDR3 is TGTGCCAGCAGCCCAGTGATGTGGGATGGCTACACCTTC.

This clonotype was picked up a small number of times. V gene TRBV7-9 combines with J gene TRBJ2-1; no firm D call. With 0 bases removed from V and 6 bases from J, the gap between germline ends came to 15 bases. CDR3 length equals 16 residues. From germline, CDR1 is SEHNR and CDR2 FQNEAQ (reference sequence). The CDR3 sequence: CASSLAPGRFVNEQFF. The CDR3 DNA sequence: TGTGCCAGCAGCTTAGCGCCGGGTCGTTTCGTCAATGAGCAGTTCTTC.

The chain combines TRBV7-9 with TRBJ2-2, with 14 nucleotides matching TRBD2. Germline CDR1 is SEHNR and CDR2 is FQNEAQ (reference sequence). The CDR3 covers 19 residues. V lost 3 bases and J lost 4; bases outside the gene matches: 10. CDR3 nucleotides: TGTGCCAGCAGCTTTGCCTTAGGACTAGCGGGGGGCCGCACCGGGGAGCTGTTTTTT. Amino acid sequence: CASSFALGLAGGRTGELFF.

In this sample, this clonotype turned up a few times. The chain uses TRBV12-3 or TRBV12-4 and TRBJ2-7, with D perhaps being TRBD1 or TRBD2 (5 bases each). The CDR3 consists of 15 residues. V gave up 5 bases and J gave up 3 bases, with 17 bases separating them. The CDR3 loop reads CASSLSGLGRYEQYF. For the CDR3, the DNA is TGTGCCAGCAGTCTGTCGGGGTTGGGACGCTACGAGCAGTACTTC.

This clonotype has just a few counts. The J gene is TRBJ2-2, the V gene TRBV11-2; tentative D call: TRBD1 (6 bases). The CDR3 extends over 14 amino acids. Per the germline V gene, CDR1 is SGHAT and CDR2 is FQNNGV. V lost 6 bases and J 6 bases, leaving 14 bases between the germline ends. Written as DNA, the CDR3 is TGTGCCAGCAGTAATACAGGGAATCCCGGGGAGCTGTTTTTT. Its protein product is CASSNTGNPGELFF.

This clonotype was seen only a few times. The rearrangement uses TRBV4-3 and TRBJ2-2; D tentatively fits TRBD1 or TRBD2 (5 bases each). CDR3 size: 20 residues. CDR1 and CDR2 (germline): LGHNA, YSLEER. V lost 4 bases, J lost 0 bases, and 24 bases lay in between. This CDR3 reads CASSRDKPGPETPNTGELFF. Written as DNA, the CDR3 is TGCGCCAGCAGCCGAGATAAGCCGGGACCAGAGACCCCGAACACCGGGGAGCTGTTTTTT.

This clonotype was observed a handful of times. This sequence joins TRBV4-3 and TRBJ2-5; D call uncertain. Looked up from germline, CDR1 is LGHNA and CDR2 is YSLEER. V gave up 0 bases and J gave up 0 bases, with 8 bases separating them. The CDR3 has 15 amino acids. Written as DNA, the CDR3 is TGCGCCAGCAGCCAAGAGCATGCTTACCAAGAGACCCAGTACTTC. It yields the protein CASSQEHAYQETQYF.

V gene TRBV24-1 combines with J gene TRBJ1-4, with 9 bases matching TRBD1. Germline-derived CDR1 and CDR2 are KGHDR and SFDVKD. Germline trimming cut 3 bases from V and 0 bases from J; bases unmatched to any gene: 4. This CDR3 is built from 17 residues. CDR3 loop: CATSDGTGFATNEKLFF. CDR3 DNA: TGTGCCACCAGTGATGGGACAGGGTTTGCAACTAATGAAAAACTGTTTTTT.

The V gene is TRBV10-3, the J gene TRBJ1-2, with 10 bases that match TRBD1. The CDR3 extends over 14 amino acids. The V segment lost 6 bases and the J segment 4 bases; nucleotides outside the gene matches: 5. Germline V gives CDR1 ENHRY, CDR2 SYGVKD. CDR3 sequence reads: CAISRTGGIYGYTF. Written as DNA, the CDR3 is TGTGCCATCAGCCGGACAGGGGGGATCTATGGCTACACCTTC.